Listed below are T cell receptor beta chains from one sample, sequenced in a study of somatic mutations in cytotoxic T cells in rheumatoid arthritis. Generated by immunoSEQ multiplex PCR, the TCRdb table keeps only in-frame clones and is missing some. The sample carries about 19,000 clones, 75% to 90% recorded once. Sequenced input: CD8+ T cells sorted from blood. The receptors stem from an adult with rheumatoid arthritis. The CDR3 runs from the conserved cysteine through the conserved F or W. A D gene is named only where the DNA matches it firmly. Part of the rows lack a size; the others show once, few, many or a class for expanded clones.

v_call: TRBV10-3
d_call: -
clone_size: -
j_call: TRBJ2-1
cdr3_nt: TGTGCCACCTCAGAAGGGGCCTTCTCGGTGGAGCAGTTCTTC
cdr3_aa: CATSEGAFSVEQFF

v_call: TRBV23-1
d_call: TRBD2
clone_size: -
j_call: TRBJ2-7
cdr3_nt: TGCGCCAGCAGTTTTAGCGGGACCTACGAGCAGTACTTC
cdr3_aa: CASSFSGTYEQYF

v_call: TRBV19
d_call: -
clone_size: -
j_call: TRBJ2-2
cdr3_nt: TGTGCCAGCGTCCGTAGAAAGGCATCAGGGAGCACCGGGGAGCTGTTTTTT
cdr3_aa: CASVRRKASGSTGELFF

v_call: TRBV29-1
d_call: -
clone_size: -
j_call: TRBJ2-7
cdr3_nt: TGCAGCGCCTACAGGGACTCCTACGAGCAGTACTTC
cdr3_aa: CSAYRDSYEQYF

v_call: TRBV30
d_call: -
clone_size: -
j_call: TRBJ1-2
cdr3_nt: TGTGCCTGGGAAGGGACGGGCCATGGCTACACCTTC
cdr3_aa: CAWEGTGHGYTF

v_call: TRBV13
d_call: TRBD2
clone_size: -
j_call: TRBJ2-3
cdr3_nt: TGTGCCAGCAGCTTGGGACTAGCGAGCACAGATACGCAGTATTTT
cdr3_aa: CASSLGLASTDTQYF

v_call: TRBV2
d_call: TRBD1
clone_size: once
j_call: TRBJ1-5
cdr3_nt: TGTGCCAGCAGTCCCCGGACAGGGCCCGATCAGCCCCAGCATTTT
cdr3_aa: CASSPRTGPDQPQHF

v_call: TRBV29-1
d_call: -
clone_size: -
j_call: TRBJ1-2
cdr3_nt: TGCAGCGTTGAAGACCTGGGAGGGTCGGGCGGCTACACCTTC
cdr3_aa: CSVEDLGGSGGYTF

v_call: TRBV7-8
d_call: -
clone_size: -
j_call: TRBJ1-1
cdr3_nt: TGTGCCAGCAGCTATGCGGCTGAAGCTTTCTTT
cdr3_aa: CASSYAAEAFF

v_call: TRBV15
d_call: -
clone_size: -
j_call: TRBJ1-3
cdr3_nt: TGTGCCACCAGCCCCGCCGGCGCAGGGACTTTTATTCCCTCTGGAAACACCATATATTTT
cdr3_aa: CATSPAGAGTFIPSGNTIYF

v_call: TRBV7-9
d_call: -
clone_size: few
j_call: TRBJ1-2
cdr3_nt: TGTGCCAGCAGCCTATCCCTGGGTGGGATCTATGGCTACACCTTC
cdr3_aa: CASSLSLGGIYGYTF

v_call: TRBV25-1
d_call: -
clone_size: -
j_call: TRBJ2-1
cdr3_nt: TGTGCCAGCAGTGATGGCAGTTACAATGAGCAGTTCTTC
cdr3_aa: CASSDGSYNEQFF

v_call: TRBV18
d_call: TRBD1
clone_size: -
j_call: TRBJ2-1
cdr3_nt: TGTGCCAGCTCACCATGGGACAGGGATTCCGGGACCCCCTACAATGAGCAGTTCTTC
cdr3_aa: CASSPWDRDSGTPYNEQFF

v_call: TRBV4-3
d_call: TRBD2
clone_size: -
j_call: TRBJ2-1
cdr3_nt: TGCGCCAGCAGCCAAGAGAGGACTAGCCTAGCCGAGCAGTTCTTC
cdr3_aa: CASSQERTSLAEQFF

v_call: TRBV7-8
d_call: TRBD1
clone_size: -
j_call: TRBJ2-7
cdr3_nt: TGTGCCAGCAGCAGACAGGGATCCTACGAGCAGTACTTC
cdr3_aa: CASSRQGSYEQYF

v_call: TRBV29-1
d_call: TRBD1
clone_size: -
j_call: TRBJ2-6
cdr3_nt: TGCAGCGTTACAGGGGGCAACGCTGGGGCCAACGTCCTGACTTTC
cdr3_aa: CSVTGGNAGANVLTF

v_call: TRBV30
d_call: -
clone_size: -
j_call: TRBJ1-5
cdr3_nt: TGTGCCTGGAGTGTACTCGACTCTCAGCCCCAGCATTTT
cdr3_aa: CAWSVLDSQPQHF

v_call: TRBV7-3
d_call: -
clone_size: -
j_call: TRBJ2-1
cdr3_nt: TGTGCCAGCAGCCTATCTCCGCGGCACAGCATCGATGAGCAGTTCTTC
cdr3_aa: CASSLSPRHSIDEQFF

v_call: TRBV4-1
d_call: TRBD1
clone_size: few
j_call: TRBJ2-7
cdr3_nt: TGCGCCAGCAGCTACCGGGACAGCTACGAGCAGTACTTC
cdr3_aa: CASSYRDSYEQYF

v_call: TRBV4-1
d_call: -
clone_size: -
j_call: TRBJ2-1
cdr3_nt: TGCGCCAGCAGACCCGAGGCCGCCAATGAGCAGTTCTTC
cdr3_aa: CASRPEAANEQFF

v_call: TRBV4-1
d_call: -
clone_size: few
j_call: TRBJ1-1
cdr3_nt: TGCGCCAGCAGCCAAGACTCCCCCACGAACACTGAAGCTTTCTTT
cdr3_aa: CASSQDSPTNTEAFF

v_call: TRBV5-4
d_call: -
clone_size: -
j_call: TRBJ1-6
cdr3_nt: TGTGCCAGCAGCTGGGGACGGAATAATTCACCCCTCCACTTT
cdr3_aa: CASSWGRNNSPLHF

v_call: TRBV18
d_call: TRBD2
clone_size: -
j_call: TRBJ2-5
cdr3_nt: TGTGCCAGCTCACCCCTCGGGAGCGGGAGTTCGGTAGAGACCCAGTACTTC
cdr3_aa: CASSPLGSGSSVETQYF

v_call: TRBV7-9
d_call: -
clone_size: -
j_call: TRBJ1-2
cdr3_nt: TGTGCCAGCACCGTACAATTGAGGACAAAGGGCTACACCTTC
cdr3_aa: CASTVQLRTKGYTF

v_call: TRBV19
d_call: TRBD1
clone_size: -
j_call: TRBJ2-3
cdr3_nt: TGTGCCAGTAGTACGACAGGGGGGGGACTGGATACGCAGTATTTT
cdr3_aa: CASSTTGGGLDTQYF

v_call: TRBV28
d_call: TRBD1
clone_size: -
j_call: TRBJ2-7
cdr3_nt: TGTGCCAGCAGCGAACAGGGGCTCTCCTACGAGCAGTACTTC
cdr3_aa: CASSEQGLSYEQYF

v_call: TRBV19
d_call: TRBD2
clone_size: -
j_call: TRBJ2-3
cdr3_nt: TGTGCCAGCAGCCATAGCGGGGGAAGTACAGATACGCAGTATTTT
cdr3_aa: CASSHSGGSTDTQYF

v_call: TRBV11-2
d_call: -
clone_size: once
j_call: TRBJ2-7
cdr3_nt: TGTGCCAGCAGCTTGGTAACCTACGAGCAGTACTTC
cdr3_aa: CASSLVTYEQYF

v_call: TRBV27
d_call: -
clone_size: -
j_call: TRBJ2-5
cdr3_nt: TGTGCCAGCAGCGCCCTGGGGGTTGAATACCAAGAGACCCAGTACTTC
cdr3_aa: CASSALGVEYQETQYF